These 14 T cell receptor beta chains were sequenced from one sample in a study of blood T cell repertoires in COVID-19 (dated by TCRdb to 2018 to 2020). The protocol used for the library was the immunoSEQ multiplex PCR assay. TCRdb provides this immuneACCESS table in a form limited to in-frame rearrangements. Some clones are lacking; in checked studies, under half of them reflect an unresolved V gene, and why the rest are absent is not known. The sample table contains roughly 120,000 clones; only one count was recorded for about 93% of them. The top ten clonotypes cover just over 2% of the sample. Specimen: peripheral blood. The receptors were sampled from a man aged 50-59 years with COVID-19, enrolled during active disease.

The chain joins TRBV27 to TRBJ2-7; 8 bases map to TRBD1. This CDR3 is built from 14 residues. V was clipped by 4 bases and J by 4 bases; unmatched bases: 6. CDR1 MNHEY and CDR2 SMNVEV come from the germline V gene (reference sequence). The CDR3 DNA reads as TGTGCCAGCAGTTACGGGACAGGCGGATACGAGCAGTACTTC. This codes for CASSYGTGGYEQYF.

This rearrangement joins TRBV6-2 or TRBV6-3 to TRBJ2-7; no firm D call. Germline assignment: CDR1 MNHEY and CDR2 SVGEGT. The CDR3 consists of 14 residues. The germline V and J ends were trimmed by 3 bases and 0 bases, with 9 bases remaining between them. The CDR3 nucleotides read TGTGCCAGCAGTTATCTGGCGGCCTCCTACGAGCAGTACTTC. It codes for CASSYLAASYEQYF.

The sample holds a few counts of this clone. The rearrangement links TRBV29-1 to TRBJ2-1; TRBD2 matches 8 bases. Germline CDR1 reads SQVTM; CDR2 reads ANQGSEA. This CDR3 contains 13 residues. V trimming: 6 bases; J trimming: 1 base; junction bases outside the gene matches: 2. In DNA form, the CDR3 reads TGCAGCGTCACTAGCGGTTCCTACAATGAGCAGTTCTTC. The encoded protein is CSVTSGSYNEQFF.

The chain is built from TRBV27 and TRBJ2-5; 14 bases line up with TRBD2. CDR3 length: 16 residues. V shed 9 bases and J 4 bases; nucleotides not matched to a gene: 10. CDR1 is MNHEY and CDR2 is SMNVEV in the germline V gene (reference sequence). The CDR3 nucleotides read TGTGCCAGGACTAGCGGGAGGGCCGGGTGGTTAGAGACCCAGTACTTC. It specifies CARTSGRAGWLETQYF.

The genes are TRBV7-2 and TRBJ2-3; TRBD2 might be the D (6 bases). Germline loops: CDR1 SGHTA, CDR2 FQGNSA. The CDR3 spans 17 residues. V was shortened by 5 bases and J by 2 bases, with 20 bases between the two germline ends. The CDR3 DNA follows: TGTGCCAGCAGCCCCCAAGCGGGCCTAATAGACACAGATACGCAGTATTTT. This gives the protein CASSPQAGLIDTDTQYF.

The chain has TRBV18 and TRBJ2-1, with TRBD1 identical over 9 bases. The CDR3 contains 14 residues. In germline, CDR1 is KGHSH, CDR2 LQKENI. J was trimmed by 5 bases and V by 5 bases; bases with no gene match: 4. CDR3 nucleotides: TGTGCCAGCTCATCGGACAGGGGTGACAATGAGCAGTTCTTC. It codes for CASSSDRGDNEQFF.

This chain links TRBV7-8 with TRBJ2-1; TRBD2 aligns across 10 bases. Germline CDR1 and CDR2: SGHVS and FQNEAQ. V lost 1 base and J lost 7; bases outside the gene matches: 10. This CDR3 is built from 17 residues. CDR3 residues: CASSLDGLAGASNEQFF. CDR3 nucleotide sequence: TGTGCCAGCAGCTTAGATGGGCTAGCGGGGGCGTCAAATGAGCAGTTCTTC.

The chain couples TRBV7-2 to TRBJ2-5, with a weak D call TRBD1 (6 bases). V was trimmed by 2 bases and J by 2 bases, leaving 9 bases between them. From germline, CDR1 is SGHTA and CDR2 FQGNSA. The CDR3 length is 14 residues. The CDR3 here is CASSLSGQQETQYF. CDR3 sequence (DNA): TGTGCCAGCAGCTTATCCGGACAGCAAGAGACCCAGTACTTC.

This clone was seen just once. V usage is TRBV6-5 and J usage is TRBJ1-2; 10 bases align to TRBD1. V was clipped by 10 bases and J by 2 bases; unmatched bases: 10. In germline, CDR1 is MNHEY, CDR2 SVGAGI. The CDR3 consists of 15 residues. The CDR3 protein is CATLTGTGENYGYTF. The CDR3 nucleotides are TGTGCCACCCTAACCGGGACAGGGGAGAACTATGGCTACACCTTC.

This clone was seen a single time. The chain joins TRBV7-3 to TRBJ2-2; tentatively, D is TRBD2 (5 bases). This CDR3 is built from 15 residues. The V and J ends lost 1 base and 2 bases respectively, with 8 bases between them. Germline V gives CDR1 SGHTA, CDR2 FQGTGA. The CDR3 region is CASSLSGPNTGELFF. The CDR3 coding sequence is TGTGCCAGCAGCTTAAGCGGGCCCAACACCGGGGAGCTGTTTTTT.

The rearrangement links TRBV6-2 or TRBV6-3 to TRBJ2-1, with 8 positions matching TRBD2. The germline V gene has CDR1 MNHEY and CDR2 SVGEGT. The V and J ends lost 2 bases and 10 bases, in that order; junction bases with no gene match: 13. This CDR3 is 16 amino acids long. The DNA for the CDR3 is TGTGCCAGCAGTTACCCCGGGACTAGTGACGTTGAAGAGCAGTTCTTC. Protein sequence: CASSYPGTSDVEEQFF.

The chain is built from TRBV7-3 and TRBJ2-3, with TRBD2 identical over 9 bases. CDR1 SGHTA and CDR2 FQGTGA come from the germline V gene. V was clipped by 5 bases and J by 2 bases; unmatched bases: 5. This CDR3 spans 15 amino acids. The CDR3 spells CASSQSGGITDTQYF. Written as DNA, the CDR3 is TGTGCCAGCAGCCAAAGCGGGGGGATCACAGATACGCAGTATTTT.

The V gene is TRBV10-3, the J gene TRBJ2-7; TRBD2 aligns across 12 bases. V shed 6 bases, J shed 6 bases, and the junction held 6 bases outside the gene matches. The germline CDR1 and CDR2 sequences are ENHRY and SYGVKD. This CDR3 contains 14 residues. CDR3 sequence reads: CAIRVLAGGGEQYF. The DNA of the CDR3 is TGTGCCATCAGGGTACTAGCGGGAGGAGGCGAGCAGTACTTC.

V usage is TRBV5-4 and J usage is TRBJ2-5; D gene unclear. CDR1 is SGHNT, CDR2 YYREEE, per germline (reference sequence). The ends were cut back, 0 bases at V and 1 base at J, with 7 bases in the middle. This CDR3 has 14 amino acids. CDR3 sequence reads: CASSLANSQETQYF. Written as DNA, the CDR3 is TGTGCCAGCAGCTTGGCTAACAGCCAAGAGACCCAGTACTTC. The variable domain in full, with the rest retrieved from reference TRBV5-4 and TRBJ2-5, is ETGVTQSPTHLIKTRGQQVTLRCSSQSGHNTVSWYQQALGQGPQFIFQYYREEENGRGNFPPRFSGLQFPNYSSELNVNALELDDSALYLCASSLANSQETQYFGPGTRLLVL.